The 32 T cell receptor beta chains presented below share a single source sample, sequenced in a study of T cells after yellow fever vaccination. TCRdb called the 5' RACE reads again in MiXCR, with one record for every CDR3 protein. The repertoire holds some 120,000 distinct CDR3 sequences, with 12% to 15% as singletons. This specimen was CD8+ T cells sorted from PBMCs, taken 5 days after the yellow fever booster vaccination. The receptors here all came from a man younger than 35 who received the YFV17D yellow fever vaccine.

The V and J genes are TRBV19 and TRBJ1-1, with unresolved D. V lost 6 bases and J lost 0, with 5 bases in between. The CDR3 spans 12 residues. Germline assignment: CDR1 LNHDA and CDR2 SQIVND (reference sequence). CDR3 protein: CASSPMNTEAFF. The CDR3 coding sequence is TGTGCCAGTAGCCCGATGAACACTGAAGCTTTCTTT.

The chain carries TRBV29-1 and TRBJ2-5; 8 bases map to TRBD1. The CDR3 length is 14 residues. The germline CDR1 and CDR2 sequences are SQVTM and ANQGSEA. The trim removed 3 bases at V and 5 bases at J, leaving 8 bases unmatched. CDR3 protein: CSVEGQEGGETQYF. CDR3 sequence (DNA): TGCAGCGTTGAGGGACAGGAAGGGGGGGAGACCCAGTACTTC.

This clonotype showed up many times. The chain has TRBV7-9 and TRBJ1-5; D not resolved. The CDR3 sequence is 13 residues long. Looked up from germline, CDR1 is SEHNR and CDR2 is FQNEAQ (reference sequence). V lost 4 bases to trimming and J lost 11 bases, with 15 bases between them. The CDR3 sequence: CASSSGWELAQHF. CDR3 coding DNA: TGTGCCAGCAGCTCGGGGTGGGAGTTGGCCCAGCATTTT.

This chain connects TRBV27 to TRBJ2-7, with a possible D match to TRBD2 (5 bases). Looked up from germline, CDR1 is MNHEY and CDR2 is SMNVEV (reference sequence). The CDR3 length is 15 residues. The V end lost 10 bases, the J end lost 1 base, and 20 bases lay between the germline ends. The CDR3 region has the DNA TGTGCCACCTCCTGGTTTGCGGGCCCTTCCTACGAGCAGTACTTC. This codes for CATSWFAGPSYEQYF.

This chain connects TRBV5-1 to TRBJ1-5; 9 bases are a match to TRBD1. The CDR3 has 13 amino acids. The germline CDR1 and CDR2 sequences are SGHRS and YFSETQ. Trimming removed 9 bases from V and 5 bases from J; junction bases left unmatched: 6. The CDR3 loop is CANPTGGHQPQHF. In DNA, the CDR3 is TGCGCCAACCCAACAGGGGGCCATCAGCCCCAGCATTTT.

The chain links TRBV27 to TRBJ2-4; the D is unclear. CDR1 and CDR2 (germline): MNHEY, SMNVEV (reference sequence). This CDR3 has 14 amino acids. V dropped 1 base and J dropped 8 bases, with 12 bases sitting between them. CDR3 protein: CASSLWPPTDIQYF. The CDR3 region has the DNA TGTGCCAGCAGTTTATGGCCCCCGACGGACATTCAGTACTTC.

V usage is TRBV5-5 and J usage is TRBJ1-5; D is undetermined. Trimming stripped 0 bases from V and 5 bases from J, with 6 bases between. Germline CDR1 reads SGHKS; CDR2 reads YYEKEE (reference sequence). The CDR3 sequence is 13 residues long. CDR3 residues: CASSLDLDQPQHF. The CDR3 DNA follows: TGTGCCAGCAGCTTGGACCTCGATCAGCCCCAGCATTTT.

This rearrangement joins TRBV4-1 to TRBJ2-7; D unclear. CDR3 length equals 14 residues. V gave up 4 bases and J gave up 1 base, with 11 bases separating them. Looked up from germline, CDR1 is MGHRA and CDR2 is YSYEKL. The CDR3 DNA reads as TGCGCCAGCAGCCCCGTCACACAGTCCTACGAGCAGTACTTC. This sequence encodes CASSPVTQSYEQYF.

There are a few counts of this clonotype. The chain is built from TRBV5-1 and TRBJ2-5; D call uncertain. The CDR3 is 14 residues long. Trimming stripped 0 bases from V and 1 base from J, with 7 bases between. The germline V gene has CDR1 SGHRS and CDR2 YFSETQ. The CDR3 DNA is TGCGCCAGCAGCTTGGTTTACAGCCAAGAGACCCAGTACTTC. This gives the protein CASSLVYSQETQYF.

This clonotype was recorded a few times. The rearrangement uses TRBV19 and TRBJ1-6; D gene unclear. There are 15 residues in the CDR3. From germline, CDR1 is LNHDA and CDR2 SQIVND (reference sequence). Trimming left V 0 bases short and J 7 bases short, with 10 bases between. CDR3 sequence: CASSIDSGSNSPLHF. The CDR3 coding sequence is TGTGCCAGTAGTATAGACTCCGGGTCCAATTCACCCCTCCACTTT.

V gene TRBV5-5 combines with J gene TRBJ2-7; 8 nucleotides match TRBD2. V shed 4 bases, J shed 7 bases, and the junction held 7 bases outside the gene matches. Germline V gene data show CDR1 as SGHKS and CDR2 as YYEKEE (reference sequence). CDR3 length: 13 amino acids. Here the CDR3 DNA reads TGTGCCAGCAGCACCGCAGCGGGGGTGGAGCAGTACTTC. Its protein is CASSTAAGVEQYF.

The chain recombines TRBV20-1 with TRBJ1-2; TRBD1 matches 9 bases. The germline V gene has CDR1 DFQATT and CDR2 SNEGSKA (reference sequence). The CDR3 loop spans 13 amino acids. The J segment lost 3 bases and the V segment lost 2 bases, leaving 1 base of the junction unmatched. The CDR3 protein is CSARRDRDYGYTF. Here the CDR3 DNA reads TGCAGTGCTAGACGGGACAGGGACTATGGCTACACCTTC.

The chain has TRBV7-6 and TRBJ2-3, with TRBD2 identical over 10 bases. Unmatched junction bases numbered 7, after V lost 8 bases and J lost 2 bases. Germline V CDR1 and CDR2: SGHVS, FNYEAQ. This CDR3 is built from 15 residues. As DNA, the CDR3 is TGTGCCAGCGGTATCCTAGCGGGGGCCACAGATACGCAGTATTTT. It codes for CASGILAGATDTQYF.

This clonotype was seen only a few times. The CDR3 reads CAWTTGNVLVAYF. The CDR3 DNA follows: TGTGCCTGGACCACAGGGAATGTATTAGTTGCGTACTTC. V and J are TRBV30 and TRBJ2-7; TRBD1 is a possible D gene (6 bases). Germline CDR1 GTSNPN, CDR2 SVGIG (reference sequence). V shed 4 bases and J shed 12 bases, with 22 bases lying between them. The CDR3 spans 13 residues.

This clonotype was counted a few times. The chain uses TRBV20-1 and TRBJ1-1; 7 positions match TRBD1. Germline V gene sequence: CDR1 DFQATT, CDR2 SNEGSKA (reference sequence). The CDR3 spans 13 residues. V lost 3 bases to trimming and J lost 4 bases; unmatched junction nucleotides: 5. CDR3 nucleotide sequence: TGCAGTGCTAGGACAGGGCTGGGCACTGAAGCTTTCTTT. Protein product: CSARTGLGTEAFF.

This clonotype has a handful of counts. The CDR3 DNA reads as TGTGCCAGCAGTTACTCGATGGGAGGGGAGCTGTTTTTT. Amino acids: CASSYSMGGELFF. This chain links TRBV6-5 with TRBJ2-2; D unclear. Trimming left V 0 bases short and J 8 bases short, with 7 bases between. Germline CDR1 is MNHEY and CDR2 is SVGAGI. The CDR3 length is 13 residues.

V is TRBV2 and J is TRBJ2-1; D might be TRBD1 or TRBD2, each matching 5 bases. With 8 bases removed from V and 5 bases from J, the gap between germline ends came to 16 bases. Germline loops: CDR1 SNHLY, CDR2 FYNNEI. The CDR3 totals 14 residues. CDR3 nucleotides: TGTGCCAGCGCGTTGGGACGGATCGACAATGAGCAGTTCTTC. As protein: CASALGRIDNEQFF. The full variable domain, in which reference TRBV2 and TRBJ2-1 provide the parts outside the CDR3, is EPEVTQTPSHQVTQMGQEVILRCVPISNHLYFYWYRQILGQKVEFLVSFYNNEISEKSEIFDDQFSVERPDGSNFTLKIRSTKLEDSAMYFCASALGRIDNEQFFGPGTRLTVL.

This clonotype has a count of ten or more. The chain joins TRBV12-3 or TRBV12-4 to TRBJ1-3; 8 nucleotides line up with TRBD1. V lost 5 bases to trimming and J lost 2 bases; unmatched junction nucleotides: 11. This CDR3 is 17 amino acids long. CDR3 in amino acids: CASSTGQGPYAGNTIYF. The CDR3 region has the DNA TGTGCCAGCAGTACCGGACAGGGCCCGTACGCTGGAAACACCATATATTTT.

This clonotype has more than one count but fewer than ten. The V and J genes are TRBV5-6 and TRBJ2-7; D is perhaps TRBD1 (5 bases). Germline V lookup: CDR1 SGHDT, CDR2 YYEEEE. V was shortened by 3 bases and J by 7 bases, with 14 bases between the two germline ends. This CDR3 is built from 13 residues. The chain's CDR3 is CASSSGVRAEQYV. The DNA for the CDR3 is TGTGCCAGCAGCTCCGGTGTCAGGGCGGAGCAGTACGTC.

This clonotype was found many times. The chain links TRBV7-6 to TRBJ1-5; a weak D match, TRBD1 (5 bases). This CDR3 is built from 15 residues. Germline CDR1 SGHVS, CDR2 FNYEAQ. Trimming took off 1 base at V and 6 bases at J, with 13 bases between the two ends. DNA for the CDR3: TGTGCCAGCAGCTTAGATCCAGGGAATGGTCAGCCCCAGCATTTT. This codes for CASSLDPGNGQPQHF.

The CDR3 coding sequence is TGTGCCAGCAGCTTACGCGGGCAGGTGAATAATCAGCCCCAGCATTTT. This codes for CASSLRGQVNNQPQHF. The chain links TRBV7-2 to TRBJ1-5; D remains ambiguous. The CDR3 runs 16 residues. CDR1 and CDR2 (germline): SGHTA, FQGNSA. V was trimmed by 2 bases and J by 4 bases, leaving 15 bases between them.

Written as DNA, the CDR3 is TGTGCCAGCAGTTTGGGGACAGGATTTCCCTACGAGCAGTACTTC. It is translated as CASSLGTGFPYEQYF. This chain joins TRBV27 and TRBJ2-7, with 8 bases that match TRBD1. Per the germline V gene, CDR1 is MNHEY and CDR2 is SMNVEV (reference sequence). The CDR3 spans 15 residues. V gave up 3 bases and J gave up 2 bases; unmatched junction bases: 6.

This clonotype was seen more than once but under ten times. The chain has TRBV5-4 and TRBJ2-5, with 8 bases matching TRBD1. V gave up 4 bases and J gave up 1 base; unmatched junction bases: 6. Germline CDR1 is SGHNT and CDR2 is YYREEE (reference sequence). The CDR3 consists of 15 residues. Here the CDR3 reads CASSPVGTGQETQYF. The CDR3 bases are TGTGCCAGCAGCCCCGTAGGGACAGGCCAAGAGACCCAGTACTTC.

This clonotype occurred a few times. The gene calls are TRBV6-1 and TRBJ1-1; D perhaps matches TRBD1 (6 bases). V shed 6 bases and J shed 3 bases, with 11 bases lying between them. The CDR3 runs to 13 residues. Germline loops: CDR1 MNHNS, CDR2 SASEGT. The CDR3 DNA follows: TGTGCCAGCAGGACCACAGGGTACACTGAAGCTTTCTTT. Its translation: CASRTTGYTEAFF.

This clonotype has a handful of counts. This chain links TRBV27 with TRBJ2-2, with unresolved D. Trimming stripped 6 bases from V and 7 bases from J, with 9 bases between. The CDR3 is 12 amino acids. Germline-derived CDR1 and CDR2 are MNHEY and SMNVEV (reference sequence). The CDR3 sequence: CASRYMGGELFF. The DNA for the CDR3 is TGTGCCAGCAGATATATGGGCGGGGAGCTGTTTTTT.

This clonotype was seen more than once but under ten times. The chain joins TRBV7-2 to TRBJ1-2; the D is unclear. The CDR3 runs to 16 residues. V was shortened by 5 bases and J by 2 bases, with 18 bases between the two germline ends. CDR1 and CDR2 (germline): SGHTA, FQGNSA. Written as DNA, the CDR3 is TGTGCCAGCAGCCCCCTCGACTGGTGGCGGAACTATGGCTACACCTTC. This codes for CASSPLDWWRNYGYTF.

The sample holds a few counts of this clonotype. Sequence at one end of the junction differs from germline and may be a read error. J is TRBJ2-5 and V is TRBV7-9; D may be TRBD2 (6 bases). CDR3 size: 13 residues. Germline values: CDR1 SEHNR, CDR2 FQNEAQ (reference sequence). The DNA for the CDR3 is TGTGCCAGCGGACTACCGACCCAAGTGACCCAGTACTTC. It encodes CASGLPTQVTQYF. Full variable domain (rest looked up from reference TRBV7-9 and TRBJ2-5): DTGVSQNPRHKITKRGQNVTFRCDPISEHNRLYWYRQTLGQGPEFLTYFQNEAQLEKSRLLSDRFSAERPKGSFSTLEIQRTEQGDSAMYLCASGLPTQVTQYFGPGTRLLVL.

This clonotype was found a few times. The CDR3 sequence is CASSQVVGTGQPQHF. CDR3 nucleotides: TGCGCCAGCAGCCAGGTCGTTGGGACGGGGCAGCCCCAGCATTTT. The chain uses TRBV4-1 and TRBJ1-5; TRBD1 is a possible D gene (5 bases). CDR1 MGHRA and CDR2 YSYEKL come from the germline V gene. CDR3 length: 15 residues. The germline V and J ends were trimmed by 3 bases and 7 bases, with 16 bases remaining between them.

V gene TRBV5-4 combines with J gene TRBJ1-1, with D unresolved. CDR1 SGHNT and CDR2 YYREEE come from the germline V gene (reference sequence). V dropped 0 bases and J dropped 0 bases, with 9 bases sitting between them. CDR3 length: 15 amino acids. CDR3 DNA: TGTGCCAGCAGCTTGGTGGCGGAATTGAACACTGAAGCTTTCTTT. Translation gives CASSLVAELNTEAFF.

V gene TRBV9 combines with J gene TRBJ2-3; D is uncertain. CDR3 length: 14 residues. The germline gives CDR1 SGDLS, CDR2 YYNGEE. V dropped 0 bases and J dropped 0 bases, with 5 bases sitting between them. The CDR3 loop reads CASSVEQSTDTQYF. CDR3 in DNA: TGTGCCAGCAGCGTAGAACAGAGCACAGATACGCAGTATTTT. The full variable domain, in which reference TRBV9 and TRBJ2-3 provide the parts outside the CDR3, is DSGVTQTPKHLITATGQRVTLRCSPRSGDLSVYWYQQSLDQGLQFLIQYYNGEERAKGNILERFSAQQFPDLHSELNLSSLELGDSALYFCASSVEQSTDTQYFGPGTRLTVL.

In this sample, this clonotype turned up a few times. This sequence joins TRBV12-3 or TRBV12-4 and TRBJ2-2; 7 nucleotides agree with TRBD1. Trimming took 5 bases from V and 3 from J; bases not matched to a gene: 6. The CDR3 contains 15 residues. The CDR3 nucleotides are TGTGCCAGCAGTACGGACCAGGGGGACACCGGGGAGCTGTTTTTT. It translates to CASSTDQGDTGELFF.

The V and J genes are TRBV9 and TRBJ2-5; TRBD2 agrees at 7 bases. The germline V gene has CDR1 SGDLS and CDR2 YYNGEE. The ends lost 7 bases at V and 1 base at J; junction bases unmatched: 4. The CDR3 is made up of 13 amino acids. This chain's CDR3 is CASGGGPQETQYF. The DNA of the CDR3 is TGTGCCAGCGGGGGGGGTCCCCAAGAGACCCAGTACTTC.